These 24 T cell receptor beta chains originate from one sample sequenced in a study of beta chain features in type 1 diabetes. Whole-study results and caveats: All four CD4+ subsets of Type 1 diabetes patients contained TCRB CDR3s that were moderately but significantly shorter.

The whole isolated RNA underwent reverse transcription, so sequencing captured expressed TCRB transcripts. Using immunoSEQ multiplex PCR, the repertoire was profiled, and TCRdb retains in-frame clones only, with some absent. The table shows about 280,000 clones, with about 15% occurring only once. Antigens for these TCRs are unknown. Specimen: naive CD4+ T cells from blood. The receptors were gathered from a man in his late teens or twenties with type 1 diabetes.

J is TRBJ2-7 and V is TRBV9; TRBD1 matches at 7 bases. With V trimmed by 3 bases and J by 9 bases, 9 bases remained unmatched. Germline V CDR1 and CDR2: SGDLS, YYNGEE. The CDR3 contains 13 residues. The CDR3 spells CASSAETGYRQYF. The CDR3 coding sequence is TGTGCCAGCAGCGCTGAGACAGGGTATCGGCAGTACTTC.

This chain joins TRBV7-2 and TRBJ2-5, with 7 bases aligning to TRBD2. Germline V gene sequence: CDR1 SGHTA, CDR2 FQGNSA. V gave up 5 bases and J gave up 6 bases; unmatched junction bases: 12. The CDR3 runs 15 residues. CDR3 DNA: TGTGCCAGCAGCCCTCGAGCAGGGAGGGGAAAGACCCAGTACTTC. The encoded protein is CASSPRAGRGKTQYF. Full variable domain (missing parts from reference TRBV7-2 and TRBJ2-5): GAGVSQSPSNKVTEKGKDVELRCDPISGHTALYWYRQSLGQGLEFLIYFQGNSAPDKSGLPSDRFSAERTGGSVSTLTIQRTQQEDSAVYLCASSPRAGRGKTQYFGPGTRLLVL.

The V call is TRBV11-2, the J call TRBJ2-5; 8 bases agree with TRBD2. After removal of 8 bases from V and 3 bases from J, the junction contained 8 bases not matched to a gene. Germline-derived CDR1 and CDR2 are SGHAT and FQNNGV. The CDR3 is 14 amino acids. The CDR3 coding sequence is TGTGCCAGCTCGGCCAGCGGGGGAGAAGAGACCCAGTACTTC. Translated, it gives CASSASGGEETQYF.

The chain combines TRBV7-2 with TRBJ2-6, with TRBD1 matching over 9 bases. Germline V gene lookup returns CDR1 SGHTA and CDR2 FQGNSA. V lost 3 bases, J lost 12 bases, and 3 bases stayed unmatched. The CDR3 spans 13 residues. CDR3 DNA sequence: TGTGCCAGCAGCTTCCTGGGACAGGGCGTCCTGACTTTC. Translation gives CASSFLGQGVLTF.

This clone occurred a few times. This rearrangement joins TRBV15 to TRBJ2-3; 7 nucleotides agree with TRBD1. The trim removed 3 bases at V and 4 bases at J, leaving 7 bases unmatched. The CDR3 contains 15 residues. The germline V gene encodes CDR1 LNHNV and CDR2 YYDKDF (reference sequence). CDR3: CATSRERQGSDTQYF. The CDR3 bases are TGTGCCACCAGCAGGGAGAGACAGGGTTCAGATACGCAGTATTTT.

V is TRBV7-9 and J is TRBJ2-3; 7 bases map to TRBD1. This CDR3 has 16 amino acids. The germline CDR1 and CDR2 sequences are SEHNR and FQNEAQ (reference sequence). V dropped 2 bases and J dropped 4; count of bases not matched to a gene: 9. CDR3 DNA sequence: TGTGCCAGCAGCTTACCCCGGGACAGAAGTTCAGATACGCAGTATTTT. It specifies CASSLPRDRSSDTQYF.

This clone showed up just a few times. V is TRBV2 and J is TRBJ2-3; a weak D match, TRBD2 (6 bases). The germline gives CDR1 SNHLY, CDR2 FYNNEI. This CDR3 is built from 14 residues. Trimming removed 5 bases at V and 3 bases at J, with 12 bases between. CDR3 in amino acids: CASSYTAGTDTQYF. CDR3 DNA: TGTGCCAGCAGTTATACGGCGGGGACAGATACGCAGTATTTT.

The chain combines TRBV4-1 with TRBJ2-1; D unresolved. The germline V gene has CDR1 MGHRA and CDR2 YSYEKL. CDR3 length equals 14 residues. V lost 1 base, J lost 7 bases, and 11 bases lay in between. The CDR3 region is CASSQARNRNEQFF. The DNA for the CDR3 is TGCGCCAGCAGCCAAGCGAGAAACAGAAATGAGCAGTTCTTC.

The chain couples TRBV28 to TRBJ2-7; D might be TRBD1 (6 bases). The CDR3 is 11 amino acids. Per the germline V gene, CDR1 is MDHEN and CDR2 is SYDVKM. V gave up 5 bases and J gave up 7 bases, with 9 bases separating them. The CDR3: CASSPRGEQYF. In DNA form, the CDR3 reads TGTGCCAGCAGTCCAAGGGGGGAGCAGTACTTC.

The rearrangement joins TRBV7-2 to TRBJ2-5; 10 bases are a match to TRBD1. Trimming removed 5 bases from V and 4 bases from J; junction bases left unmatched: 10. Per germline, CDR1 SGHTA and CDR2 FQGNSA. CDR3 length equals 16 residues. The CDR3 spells CASSQQRDRGGETQYF. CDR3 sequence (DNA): TGTGCCAGCAGCCAACAAAGGGACAGGGGAGGAGAGACCCAGTACTTC.

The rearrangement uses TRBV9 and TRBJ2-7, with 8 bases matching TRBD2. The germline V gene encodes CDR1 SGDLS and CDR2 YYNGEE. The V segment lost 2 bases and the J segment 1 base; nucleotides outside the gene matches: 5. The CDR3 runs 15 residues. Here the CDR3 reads CASSVSGSGSYEQYF. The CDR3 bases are TGTGCCAGCAGCGTCAGCGGGAGCGGTTCCTACGAGCAGTACTTC.

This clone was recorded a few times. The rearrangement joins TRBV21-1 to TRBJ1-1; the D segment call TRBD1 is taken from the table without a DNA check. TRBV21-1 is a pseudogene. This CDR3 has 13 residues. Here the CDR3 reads CASSLQVNTEAFF. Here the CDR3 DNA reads TGTGCCAGCAGTTTACAGGTGAACACTGAAGCTTTCTTT.

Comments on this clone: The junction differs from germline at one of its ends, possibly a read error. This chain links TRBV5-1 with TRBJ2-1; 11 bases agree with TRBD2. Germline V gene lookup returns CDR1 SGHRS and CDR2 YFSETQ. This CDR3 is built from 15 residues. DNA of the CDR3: TGTGCCAGCAGCCTGGGACTAGCGGCACGGAATGAGCAGTTCTTC. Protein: CASSLGLAARNEQFF.

CDR3 sequence reads: CAWSVPGIASYEQYF. The CDR3 DNA reads as TGTGCCTGGAGCGTTCCGGGGATAGCCTCCTACGAGCAGTACTTC. This chain uses TRBV30 with TRBJ2-7; perhaps TRBD2 as D (5 bases). V was trimmed by 3 bases and J by 0 bases, leaving 15 bases between them. CDR3 length: 15 amino acids. Germline V gene lookup returns CDR1 GTSNPN and CDR2 SVGIG (reference sequence).

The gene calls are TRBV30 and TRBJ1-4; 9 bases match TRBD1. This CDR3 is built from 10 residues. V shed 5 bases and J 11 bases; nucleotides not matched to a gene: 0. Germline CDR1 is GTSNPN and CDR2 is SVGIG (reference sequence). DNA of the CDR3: TGTGCCTGGGGGACAGGGAAACTGTTTTTT. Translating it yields CAWGTGKLFF. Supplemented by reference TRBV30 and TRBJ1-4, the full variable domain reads SQTIHQWPATLVQPVGSPLSLECTVEGTSNPNLYWYRQAAGRGLQLLFYSVGIGQISSEVPQNLSASRPQDRQFILSSKKLLLSDSGFYLCAWGTGKLFFGSGTQLSVL.

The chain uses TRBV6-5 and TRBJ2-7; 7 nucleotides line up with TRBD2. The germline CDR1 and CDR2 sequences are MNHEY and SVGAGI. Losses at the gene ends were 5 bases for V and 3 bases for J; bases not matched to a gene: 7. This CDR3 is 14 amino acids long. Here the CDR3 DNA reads TGTGCCAGCAGTAGTCGGCGGGGGTACTACGAGCAGTACTTC. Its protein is CASSSRRGYYEQYF.

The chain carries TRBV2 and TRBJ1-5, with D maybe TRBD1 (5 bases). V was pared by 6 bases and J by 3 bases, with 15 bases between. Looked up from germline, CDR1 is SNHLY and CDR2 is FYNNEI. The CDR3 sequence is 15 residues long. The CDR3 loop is CASSFVPGINQPQHF. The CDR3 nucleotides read TGTGCCAGCAGCTTTGTGCCAGGGATCAATCAGCCCCAGCATTTT.

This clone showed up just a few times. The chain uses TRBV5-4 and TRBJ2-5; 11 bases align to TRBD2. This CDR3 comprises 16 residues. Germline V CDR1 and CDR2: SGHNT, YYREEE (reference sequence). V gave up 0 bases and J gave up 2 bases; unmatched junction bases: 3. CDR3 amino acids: CASSLGLAGQQETQYF. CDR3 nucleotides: TGTGCCAGCAGCTTGGGACTAGCGGGACAACAAGAGACCCAGTACTTC.

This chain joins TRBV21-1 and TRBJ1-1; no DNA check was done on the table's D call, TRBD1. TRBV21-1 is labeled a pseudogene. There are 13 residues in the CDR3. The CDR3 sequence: CASVDEGVPEAFF. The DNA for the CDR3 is TGTGCCAGCGTGGACGAGGGGGTCCCGGAAGCTTTCTTT.

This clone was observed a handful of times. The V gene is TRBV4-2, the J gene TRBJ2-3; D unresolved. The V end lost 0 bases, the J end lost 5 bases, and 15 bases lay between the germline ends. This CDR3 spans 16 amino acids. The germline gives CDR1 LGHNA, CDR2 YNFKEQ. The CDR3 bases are TGTGCCAGCAGCCAAGATGAGCCTTGGAGAGTAGATACGCAGTATTTT. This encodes CASSQDEPWRVDTQYF.

In DNA form, the CDR3 reads TGTGCCAGCACCCTGGTAGCGGGAGCCTCCTACGAGCAGTACTTC. Amino acids: CASTLVAGASYEQYF. This chain links TRBV7-2 with TRBJ2-7; 9 nucleotides line up with TRBD2. Germline values: CDR1 SGHTA, CDR2 FQGNSA. The V and J ends lost 7 bases and 0 bases, in that order; junction bases with no gene match: 7. CDR3 length: 15 residues.

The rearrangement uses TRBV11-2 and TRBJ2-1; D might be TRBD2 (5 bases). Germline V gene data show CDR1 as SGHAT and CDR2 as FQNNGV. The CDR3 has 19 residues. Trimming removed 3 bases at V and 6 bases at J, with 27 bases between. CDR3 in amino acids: CASSFAMLASQNGGNEQFF. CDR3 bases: TGTGCCAGCAGCTTCGCTATGTTGGCTAGCCAAAATGGAGGCAATGAGCAGTTCTTC. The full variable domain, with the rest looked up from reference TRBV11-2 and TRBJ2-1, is EAGVAQSPRYKIIEKRQSVAFWCNPISGHATLYWYQQILGQGPKLLIQFQNNGVVDDSQLPKDRFSAERLKGVDSTLKIQPAKLEDSAVYLCASSFAMLASQNGGNEQFFGPGTRLTVL.

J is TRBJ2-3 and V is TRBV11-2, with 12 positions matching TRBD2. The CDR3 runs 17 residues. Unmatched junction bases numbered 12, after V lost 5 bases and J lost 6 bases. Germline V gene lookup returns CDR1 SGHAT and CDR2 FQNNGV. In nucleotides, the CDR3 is TGTGCCAGCAGCACCCCGACTAGCGGGGGTACAGTGGATACGCAGTATTTT. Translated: CASSTPTSGGTVDTQYF. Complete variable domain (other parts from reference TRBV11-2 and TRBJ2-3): EAGVAQSPRYKIIEKRQSVAFWCNPISGHATLYWYQQILGQGPKLLIQFQNNGVVDDSQLPKDRFSAERLKGVDSTLKIQPAKLEDSAVYLCASSTPTSGGTVDTQYFGPGTRLTVL.

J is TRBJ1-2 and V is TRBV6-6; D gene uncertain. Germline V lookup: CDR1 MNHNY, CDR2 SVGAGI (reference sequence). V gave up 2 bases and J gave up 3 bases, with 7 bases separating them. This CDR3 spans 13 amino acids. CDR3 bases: TGTGCCAGCAGTTACGGGAGTGACTATGGCTACACCTTC. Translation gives CASSYGSDYGYTF.